This T cell receptor (beta chain) came from a study of T cells in Graves' hyperthyroidism and ophthalmopathy. Overall study results and limits: Classification by a 13 V-J model distinguished ophthalmopathy from stable hyperthyroidism.

There were TCR beta CDR3 regions amplified from RNA transcripts. The HTBI primer set served for first-round RT-PCR of the TCR CDR3. TCRdb re-called the multiplex PCR reads through MiXCR, storing one row per CDR3 protein. The repertoire holds 500,000 to 750,000 distinct CDR3 sequences, with about 14% as singletons. This clonotype was found once. Antigen: not known. A much larger clone lies one base from this, so it may be a read error. CDR1 and CDR2 (germline): SEHNR, FQNEAQ (reference sequence). This CDR3 comprises 12 residues. For ophthalmopathy patients, the Clinical Activity Score was at least 3 and the NOSPECS grade at least 4; duration was under 3 months.

The chain is built from TRBV7-9 and TRBJ2-1; D is undetermined. The DNA end favors TRBJ2-7, so the J call may be wrong. The material sequenced was blood. This clonotype was sampled from a woman under 30 with Graves' ophthalmopathy. The CDR3 nucleotides are TGTGCCAGCCACCGACTTAACAATGAGCAGTACTTC. Protein: CASHRLNNEQYF.